One and the same sample provided the 24 T cell receptor beta chains below, sequenced in a study of blood T cell repertoires in COVID-19. Generated by immunoSEQ multiplex PCR, the TCRdb table keeps only in-frame clones and is missing some. In the table there are approximately 230,000 clones, over 80% of which are singletons. The sample taken for sequencing was PBMCs or T cells enriched from blood (not recorded which). The receptors stem from a woman aged 18 to 35 who had recovered from COVID-19.

J is TRBJ2-5 and V is TRBV2; TRBD1 might be the D (5 bases). Germline assignment: CDR1 SNHLY and CDR2 FYNNEI. CDR3 length equals 13 residues. V was pared by 5 bases and J by 3 bases, with 10 bases between. In DNA, the CDR3 is TGTGCCAGCAGTCTAGACAGTAAAGAGACCCAGTACTTC. Amino acid sequence: CASSLDSKETQYF.

This clone occurred once. The rearrangement links TRBV28 to TRBJ2-1; TRBD1 matches at 9 bases. Germline lookup yields CDR1 MDHEN and CDR2 SYDVKM. The CDR3 has 12 residues. The V segment lost 10 bases and the J segment 8 bases; nucleotides outside the gene matches: 6. DNA for the CDR3: TGTGCCACCCACGGGGACAGGGATGAGCAGTTCTTC. Translation: CATHGDRDEQFF. Combining the CDR3 with reference TRBV28 and TRBJ2-1 gives the whole variable domain DVKVTQSSRYLVKRTGEKVFLECVQDMDHENMFWYRQDPGLGLRLIYFSYDVKMKEKGDIPEGYSVSREKKERFSLILESASTNQTSMYLCATHGDRDEQFFGPGTRLTVL.

The V call is TRBV7-9, the J call TRBJ2-1; 9 bases match TRBD2. This CDR3 has 17 residues. V was clipped by 4 bases and J by 5 bases; unmatched bases: 12. Germline CDR1 reads SEHNR; CDR2 reads FQNEAQ (reference sequence). CDR3 nucleotide sequence: TGTGCCAGCAGCTCCTACGGCGGTCTAGCGGGGAACAATGAGCAGTTCTTC. This translates into CASSSYGGLAGNNEQFF.

CDR3 coding DNA: TGTGCCAGCACGCCAGCGTTTAGTTCAGATACGCAGTATTTT. Translating it yields CASTPAFSSDTQYF. The chain employs TRBV6-5 and TRBJ2-3; D gene uncertain. There are 14 residues in the CDR3. Trimming removed 7 bases at V and 4 bases at J, with 15 bases between. Germline CDR1 MNHEY, CDR2 SVGAGI.

The count of this clone is one. Other DNA sequences in this specimen translate into the identical CDR3. The chain recombines TRBV18 with TRBJ1-2; D is possibly TRBD1 (5 bases). There are 13 residues in the CDR3. Trimming removed 3 bases from V and 1 base from J, with 6 bases in between. Germline lookup yields CDR1 KGHSH and CDR2 LQKENI. The CDR3 DNA sequence: TGTGCCAGCTCACCCGACAGTAACTATGGCTACACCTTC. Its translation: CASSPDSNYGYTF. Full variable domain (missing parts from reference TRBV18 and TRBJ1-2): NAGVMQNPRHLVRRRGQEARLRCSPMKGHSHVYWYRQLPEEGLKFMVYLQKENIIDESGMPKERFSAEFPKEGPSILRIQQVVRGDSAAYFCASSPDSNYGYTFGSGTRLTVV.

The rearrangement uses TRBV28 and TRBJ1-4; a possible D gene is TRBD1 (5 bases). V gave up 7 bases and J gave up 8 bases, with 14 bases separating them. Germline loops: CDR1 MDHEN, CDR2 SYDVKM. This CDR3 is 13 amino acids long. The CDR3 DNA is TGTGCCAGCACCGCGGGGGGTAGCGAAAAACTGTTTTTT. The encoded protein is CASTAGGSEKLFF.

This chain links TRBV19 with TRBJ1-2, with no clear D. Per the germline V gene, CDR1 is LNHDA and CDR2 is SQIVND (reference sequence). The CDR3 is made up of 14 amino acids. V dropped 6 bases and J dropped 4 bases, with 15 bases sitting between them. The chain's CDR3 is CASSTTAAFYGYTF. CDR3 nucleotide sequence: TGTGCCAGTAGCACAACAGCCGCCTTCTATGGCTACACCTTC.

As regards this clone: An end of the junction differs from the germline gene, which may be a read error. The chain uses TRBV7-8 and TRBJ1-2, with D possibly matching TRBD1 (6 bases). CDR3 length equals 12 residues. Germline CDR1 SGHVS, CDR2 FQNEAQ. CDR3 protein: CASSLEAGVLGF. CDR3 nucleotide sequence: TGTGCCAGCAGCTTAGAGGCAGGGGTATTGGGCTTC.

V usage is TRBV7-2 and J usage is TRBJ1-4; D possibly corresponds to TRBD1 (5 bases). This CDR3 spans 15 amino acids. V lost 5 bases and J 6 bases, leaving 16 bases between the germline ends. The germline CDR1 and CDR2 sequences are SGHTA and FQGNSA. This chain's CDR3 is CASSLNPGIYEKLFF. DNA of the CDR3: TGTGCCAGCAGCCTCAACCCAGGGATTTATGAAAAACTGTTTTTT. The whole variable domain, remainder taken from reference TRBV7-2 and TRBJ1-4, is GAGVSQSPSNKVTEKGKDVELRCDPISGHTALYWYRQSLGQGLEFLIYFQGNSAPDKSGLPSDRFSAERTGGSVSTLTIQRTQQEDSAVYLCASSLNPGIYEKLFFGSGTQLSVL.

The rearrangement links TRBV29-1 to TRBJ1-5; 9 bases are a match to TRBD1. With 6 bases clipped from V and 7 bases from J, the junction kept 7 bases outside the gene matches. Looked up from germline, CDR1 is SQVTM and CDR2 is ANQGSEA. The CDR3 has 13 residues. The CDR3 here is CSVTGGPKQPQHF. The CDR3 coding sequence is TGCAGCGTCACAGGGGGCCCTAAGCAGCCCCAGCATTTT.

The V and J genes are TRBV4-1 and TRBJ2-1, with 12 bases lining up with TRBD2. With V trimmed by 1 base and J by 3 bases, 1 base remained unmatched. Per the germline V gene, CDR1 is MGHRA and CDR2 is YSYEKL. There are 16 residues in the CDR3. CDR3 in DNA: TGCGCCAGCAGCCAAGGGACTAGCGGGAACTACAATGAGCAGTTCTTC. It yields the protein CASSQGTSGNYNEQFF.

The CDR3 region is CASSVDFGGADNEQFF. The CDR3 nucleotides are TGTGCCAGCAGCGTAGATTTTGGGGGGGCCGACAATGAGCAGTTCTTC. The V and J genes are TRBV9 and TRBJ2-1; D possibly corresponds to TRBD2 (7 bases). This CDR3 is 16 amino acids long. V lost 0 bases, J lost 5 bases, and 15 bases lay in between. Germline V gene data show CDR1 as SGDLS and CDR2 as YYNGEE.

The V call is TRBV27, the J call TRBJ2-1; D perhaps matches TRBD1 (6 bases). Germline CDR1 reads MNHEY; CDR2 reads SMNVEV (reference sequence). V lost 0 bases, J lost 15 bases, and 18 bases lay in between. The CDR3 sequence is 14 residues long. The DNA of the CDR3 is TGTGCCAGCAGTTTATCGTCGGGACAAGGGGGTACGTTCTTC. It is translated as CASSLSSGQGGTFF.

The chain employs TRBV10-3 and TRBJ1-2; TRBD1 matches at 11 bases. V shed 8 bases and J 5 bases; nucleotides not matched to a gene: 7. The CDR3 runs to 14 residues. From germline, CDR1 is ENHRY and CDR2 SYGVKD. Here the CDR3 DNA reads TGTGCCATCCGTCTCGGACAGGGGGCGTATGGCTACACCTTC. Translating it yields CAIRLGQGAYGYTF.

The chain uses TRBV20-1 and TRBJ2-7; 7 bases are shared with TRBD1. The CDR3 is 15 amino acids. Trimming removed 3 bases from V and 0 bases from J; junction bases left unmatched: 8. Germline V gene lookup returns CDR1 DFQATT and CDR2 SNEGSKA (reference sequence). The CDR3 reads CSASGAGTDSYEQYF. CDR3 in DNA: TGCAGTGCTAGTGGGGCCGGGACAGACTCCTACGAGCAGTACTTC.

The genes are TRBV18 and TRBJ1-2; a possible D gene is TRBD1 (6 bases). Trimming took 3 bases from V and 7 from J, leaving 15 bases between them. Germline CDR1 KGHSH, CDR2 LQKENI. CDR3 length: 14 amino acids. Written as DNA, the CDR3 is TGTGCCAGCTCACCCGGGGCGGCAGGGGCTGGCTACACCTTC. Protein sequence: CASSPGAAGAGYTF.

The rearrangement links TRBV2 to TRBJ2-1; TRBD2 agrees at 14 bases. CDR1 SNHLY and CDR2 FYNNEI come from the germline V gene. Trimming cost V 6 bases and J 5 bases; bases outside gene matches: 0. This CDR3 comprises 14 residues. Here the CDR3 DNA reads TGTGCCAGCAGGACTAGCGGGGGGGACAATGAGCAGTTCTTC. Its translation is CASRTSGGDNEQFF.

V usage is TRBV7-3 and J usage is TRBJ2-7; 7 bases match TRBD2. The germline gives CDR1 SGHTA, CDR2 FQGTGA. This CDR3 has 15 residues. The ends lost 5 bases at V and 6 bases at J; junction bases unmatched: 13. In DNA form, the CDR3 reads TGTGCCAGCAGCCAGAAGGGAGGCGGGGGTTTCGAGCAGTACTTC. This codes for CASSQKGGGGFEQYF. The variable domain in full, completed from reference TRBV7-3 and TRBJ2-7, reads GAGVSQTPSNKVTEKGKYVELRCDPISGHTALYWYRQSLGQGPEFLIYFQGTGAADDSGLPNDRFFAVRPEGSVSTLKIQRTERGDSAVYLCASSQKGGGGFEQYFGPGTRLTVT.

In the case of this clone: Other DNA sequences in the same sample also yield this CDR3. The chain joins TRBV19 to TRBJ1-2, with D hard to call. This CDR3 contains 12 residues. The V gene lost 3 bases and the J gene lost 5 bases, with 7 bases spanning the gap. Germline lookup yields CDR1 LNHDA and CDR2 SQIVND (reference sequence). The DNA for the CDR3 is TGTGCCAGTAGTATTGACACGTATGGCTACACCTTC. Translating gives CASSIDTYGYTF.

This clone has a single count. The gene calls are TRBV18 and TRBJ2-1, with 8 bases matching TRBD2. Germline values: CDR1 KGHSH, CDR2 LQKENI. With V trimmed by 5 bases and J by 9 bases, 9 bases remained unmatched. This CDR3 region has 14 residues. CDR3 sequence reads: CASSFQAGVSEQFF. DNA for the CDR3: TGTGCCAGCTCATTTCAAGCGGGAGTAAGTGAGCAGTTCTTC.

The V and J genes are TRBV7-8 and TRBJ2-3; TRBD2 is a possible D gene (5 bases). Per germline, CDR1 SGHVS and CDR2 FQNEAQ. The CDR3 spans 13 residues. Trimming took 4 bases from V and 8 from J, leaving 13 bases between them. CDR3 in DNA: TGTGCCAGCAGCTCGGACTCATACCGTACGCAGTATTTT. This codes for CASSSDSYRTQYF.

This clone came up once. The CDR3 loop is CASSEVPGQDNQPQHF. CDR3 sequence (DNA): TGTGCCAGCAGTGAAGTTCCAGGGCAAGACAATCAGCCCCAGCATTTT. The chain links TRBV6-1 to TRBJ1-5; the D gene is possibly TRBD1 (5 bases). Per germline, CDR1 MNHNS and CDR2 SASEGT. Trimming took 1 base from V and 3 from J, leaving 13 bases between them. This CDR3 has 16 amino acids.

This clone is a singleton in its sample. The chain couples TRBV18 to TRBJ1-4; 7 bases are shared with TRBD1. CDR3 length: 15 amino acids. The germline V gene encodes CDR1 KGHSH and CDR2 LQKENI. J was trimmed by 5 bases and V by 3 bases; bases with no gene match: 6. CDR3 nucleotides: TGTGCCAGCTCACCGGGACAGAAAGTAAATGAAAAACTGTTTTTT. Translated, it gives CASSPGQKVNEKLFF.

The chain couples TRBV2 to TRBJ1-5; 7 bases are shared with TRBD1. Germline loops: CDR1 SNHLY, CDR2 FYNNEI. The CDR3 is 14 amino acids. The trim removed 4 bases at V and 3 bases at J, leaving 3 bases unmatched. CDR3 loop: CASSVGQINQPQHF. For the CDR3, the DNA is TGTGCCAGCAGTGTGGGACAGATCAATCAGCCCCAGCATTTT.